This passage covers 18 T cell receptor beta chains from one sample sequenced in a study of blood T cell repertoires in COVID-19. Repertoires were generated with immunoSEQ multiplex PCR, while TCRdb's copy carries only in-frame clones and drops some. The data contain a few hundred thousand clones, around 87% of them singletons. The specimen was PBMCs or T cells enriched from blood (not recorded which). The receptors were gathered from a young man who had recovered from COVID-19.

The chain recombines TRBV5-1 with TRBJ2-1, with 10 bases identical to TRBD1. CDR3 size: 19 residues. CDR1 SGHRS and CDR2 YFSETQ come from the germline V gene. With V trimmed by 0 bases and J by 4 bases, 13 bases remained unmatched. CDR3 in amino acids: CASSLGLLRGQGIYNEQFF. The DNA of the CDR3 is TGCGCCAGCAGCTTGGGACTTCTCCGGGGACAGGGGATATACAATGAGCAGTTCTTC.

The table lists this clone with a few counts. This chain uses TRBV5-8 with TRBJ1-2, with TRBD1 identical over 9 bases. Germline CDR1 SGHTS, CDR2 YDEGEE. V lost 4 bases to trimming and J lost 5 bases; unmatched junction nucleotides: 15. The CDR3 runs to 17 residues. CDR3 sequence (DNA): TGTGCCAGCAGCAGGGGGACAGGGACTGTTACGGGTTATGGCTACACCTTC. The encoded protein is CASSRGTGTVTGYGYTF.

In this sample, this clone turned up once. The chain employs TRBV18 and TRBJ2-7; perhaps TRBD1 as D (5 bases). V was clipped by 2 bases and J by 7 bases, with 6 bases between them. Germline V gene lookup returns CDR1 KGHSH and CDR2 LQKENI. The CDR3 is 11 amino acids. The CDR3 region is CASSPGQEQYF. The CDR3, as DNA: TGTGCCAGCTCACCAGGACAAGAGCAGTACTTC.

The rearrangement uses TRBV5-1 and TRBJ1-1; D not certain. Trimming pared 0 bases from V and 4 bases from J, leaving 13 bases between. The CDR3 consists of 15 residues. Germline V lookup: CDR1 SGHRS, CDR2 YFSETQ. The DNA for the CDR3 is TGCGCCAGCAGCTTGGTGGTCGGAGAAGGCACTGAAGCTTTCTTT. Residues: CASSLVVGEGTEAFF.

J is TRBJ1-2 and V is TRBV6-2 or TRBV6-3; D might be TRBD1 (5 bases). Germline CDR1 and CDR2: MNHEY and SVGEGT. The CDR3 runs to 13 residues. Trimming pared 5 bases from V and 1 base from J, leaving 8 bases between. CDR3 nucleotide sequence: TGTGCCAGCAGTCTGGACATTAACTATGGCTACACCTTC. This gives the protein CASSLDINYGYTF.

The chain recombines TRBV12-3 or TRBV12-4 with TRBJ2-2; D may be TRBD2 (5 bases). V lost 6 bases, J lost 7 bases, and 12 bases lay in between. The CDR3 is 13 amino acids. The CDR3, as DNA: TGTGCCAGCAGACCAACTAGGATCGGGGAGCTGTTTTTT. The encoded protein is CASRPTRIGELFF.

This clone was seen just once. The V call is TRBV5-6, the J call TRBJ2-6, with D uncertain. Trimming cost V 1 base and J 4 bases, with 9 bases left between them. This CDR3 comprises 15 residues. Germline-derived CDR1 and CDR2 are SGHDT and YYEEEE. In DNA, the CDR3 is TGTGCCAGCAGCTTGCCCCCGACAGGGGCCAACGTCCTGACTTTC. Its translation is CASSLPPTGANVLTF.

The chain uses TRBV7-3 and TRBJ2-6, with D possibly TRBD1 on 5 matching bases. The CDR3 extends over 17 amino acids. Trimming stripped 2 bases from V and 0 bases from J, with 11 bases between. Germline-derived CDR1 and CDR2 are SGHTA and FQGTGA. This CDR3 reads CASSLVPGHSGANVLTF. The DNA for the CDR3 is TGTGCCAGCAGCTTAGTCCCAGGGCACTCTGGGGCCAACGTCCTGACTTTC.

This chain joins TRBV6-5 and TRBJ1-5; 7 bases line up with TRBD1. Germline CDR1 MNHEY, CDR2 SVGAGI. Trimming removed 6 bases from V and 7 bases from J; junction bases left unmatched: 3. The CDR3 spans 12 residues. The CDR3 here is CASRAGGQPQHF. CDR3 nucleotide sequence: TGTGCCAGCAGAGCAGGGGGGCAGCCCCAGCATTTT.

The V call is TRBV6-5, the J call TRBJ2-7; D is perhaps TRBD2 (6 bases). Per the germline V gene, CDR1 is MNHEY and CDR2 is SVGAGI. CDR3 length: 15 residues. V was trimmed by 5 bases and J by 2 bases, leaving 16 bases between them. This CDR3 reads CASSRTLARAYEQYF. CDR3 DNA sequence: TGTGCCAGCAGTCGGACCCTAGCGAGGGCCTACGAGCAGTACTTC.

The V gene is TRBV7-8, the J gene TRBJ2-7; D is perhaps TRBD1 (6 bases). V lost 5 bases, J lost 4 bases, and 18 bases lay in between. CDR1 SGHVS and CDR2 FQNEAQ come from the germline V gene. The CDR3 totals 15 residues. In DNA form, the CDR3 reads TGTGCCAGCAGCCCAGGGGACATTCCAAGTTACGAGCAGTACTTC. Protein product: CASSPGDIPSYEQYF.

V usage is TRBV3-1 (or the pseudogene TRBV3-2) and J usage is TRBJ2-1; 8 nucleotides align to TRBD2. V dropped 4 bases and J dropped 9; count of bases not matched to a gene: 2. The CDR3 contains 12 residues. CDR1 is LGHDT and CDR2 is YNNKEL in the germline V gene (reference sequence). CDR3 in amino acids: CASSRAGGEQFF. Here the CDR3 DNA reads TGTGCCAGCAGCCGGGCGGGAGGTGAGCAGTTCTTC.

V gene TRBV12-3 or TRBV12-4 combines with J gene TRBJ2-5; D is unclear. V was pared by 8 bases and J by 5 bases, with 6 bases between. This CDR3 has 10 amino acids. In DNA, the CDR3 is TGTGCCAGCTCGAGGGAGACCCAGTACTTC. It is translated as CASSRETQYF.

The rearrangement links TRBV5-8 to TRBJ1-1; tentative D call: TRBD1 (5 bases). Trimming cost V 5 bases and J 2 bases, with 10 bases left between them. The CDR3 totals 13 residues. From germline, CDR1 is SGHTS and CDR2 YDEGEE. The CDR3 loop is CASRLTVNTEAFF. The CDR3 coding sequence is TGTGCCAGCAGATTGACAGTTAACACTGAAGCTTTCTTT.

The V gene is TRBV27, the J gene TRBJ1-3; no firm D call. CDR3 size: 15 residues. CDR1 is MNHEY, CDR2 SMNVEV, per germline (reference sequence). V was clipped by 2 bases and J by 0 bases, with 8 bases between them. The CDR3 reads CASSLRILSGNTIYF. For the CDR3, the DNA is TGTGCCAGCAGTTTACGTATCCTCTCTGGAAACACCATATATTTT.

This sequence joins TRBV28 and TRBJ2-4; unclear D gene. There are 13 residues in the CDR3. V dropped 3 bases and J dropped 4 bases, with 7 bases sitting between them. Germline lookup yields CDR1 MDHEN and CDR2 SYDVKM. The CDR3 reads CASSFFVKNIQYF. The CDR3 DNA follows: TGTGCCAGCAGTTTCTTTGTGAAAAACATTCAGTACTTC.

V and J are TRBV4-1 and TRBJ1-5, with 7 bases aligning to TRBD1. The J segment lost 2 bases and the V segment lost 0 bases, leaving 1 base of the junction unmatched. The CDR3 covers 15 residues. CDR1 MGHRA and CDR2 YSYEKL come from the germline V gene. CDR3 coding DNA: TGCGCCAGCAGCCAAGATGACAGGGGCAATCAGCCCCAGCATTTT. It specifies CASSQDDRGNQPQHF.

This chain joins TRBV12-3 or TRBV12-4 and TRBJ1-2; D might be TRBD1 (5 bases). This CDR3 is built from 13 residues. The V gene lost 3 bases and the J gene lost 8 bases, with 13 bases spanning the gap. The CDR3 DNA is TGTGCCAGCAGTTTCCCAGGGAACGGAGGCTACACCTTC. Translation gives CASSFPGNGGYTF.